The TCR beta chain under discussion was sequenced for a study of beta chain features in type 1 diabetes. Study-wide results and caveats: High-TCR-expressing cells could be over-represented by cDNA sequencing. Patients with type 1 diabetes showed fewer VDJ junction insertions and more deletions. Across patients, naive, central memory and Treg TCRB repertoires exhibited apparently greater similarity than was observed across healthy donors.

A remark on this clone: The antigen remains undetermined.

The J segment lost 2 bases and the V segment lost 6 bases, leaving 9 bases of the junction unmatched. The CDR3 totals 15 residues. CDR1 is SEHNR, CDR2 FQNEAQ, per germline (reference sequence). Reverse transcribing all isolated RNA meant expressed TCRB transcripts were sequenced. Assay: immunoSEQ multiplex PCR; the TCRdb copy retains only in-frame clones and omits some. The data show roughly 240,000 clones, with less than 15% seen just once and about 0.024% held by the top ten. All of the sorted populations showed purity greater than 98%. This chain uses TRBV7-9 with TRBJ2-5; 7 bases fit TRBD1. The clonotype comes from a woman aged 40 to 50 in good health. The sequencing sample was made of naive CD4+ T cells from blood. CDR3 region: CASRPGQARQETQYF. The DNA for the CDR3 is TGTGCCAGCAGACCCGGACAGGCCAGGCAAGAGACCCAGTACTTC.